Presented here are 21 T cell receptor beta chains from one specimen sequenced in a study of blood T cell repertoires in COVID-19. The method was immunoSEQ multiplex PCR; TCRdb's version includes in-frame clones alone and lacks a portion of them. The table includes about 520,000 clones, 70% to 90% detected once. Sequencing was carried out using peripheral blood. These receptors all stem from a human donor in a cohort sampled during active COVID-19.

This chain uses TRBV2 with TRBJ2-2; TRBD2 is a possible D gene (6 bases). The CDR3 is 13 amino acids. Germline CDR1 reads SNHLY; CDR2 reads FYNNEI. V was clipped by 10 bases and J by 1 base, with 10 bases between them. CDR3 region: CANPRENTGELFF. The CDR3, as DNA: TGTGCCAACCCGCGGGAGAACACCGGGGAGCTGTTTTTT.

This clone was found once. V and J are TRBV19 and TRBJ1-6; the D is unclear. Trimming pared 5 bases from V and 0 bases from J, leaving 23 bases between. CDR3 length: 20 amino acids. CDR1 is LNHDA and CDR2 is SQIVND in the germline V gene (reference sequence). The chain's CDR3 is CASSAAVVRGGRSYNSPLHF. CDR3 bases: TGTGCCAGTAGTGCGGCCGTGGTAAGAGGCGGCCGCTCCTATAATTCACCCCTCCACTTT.

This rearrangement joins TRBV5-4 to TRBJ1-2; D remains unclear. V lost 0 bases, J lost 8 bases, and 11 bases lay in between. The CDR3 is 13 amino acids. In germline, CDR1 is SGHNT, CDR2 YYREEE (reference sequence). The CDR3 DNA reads TGTGCCAGCAGCTTGGCCTTAGAGGGAGGCTACACCTTC. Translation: CASSLALEGGYTF.

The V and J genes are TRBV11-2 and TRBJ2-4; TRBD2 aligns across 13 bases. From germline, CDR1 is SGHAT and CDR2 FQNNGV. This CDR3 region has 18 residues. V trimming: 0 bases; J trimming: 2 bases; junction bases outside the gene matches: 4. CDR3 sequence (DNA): TGTGCCAGCAGCTTAGATATGGGACTAGCGGGACCCAAAAACATTCAGTACTTC. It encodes CASSLDMGLAGPKNIQYF. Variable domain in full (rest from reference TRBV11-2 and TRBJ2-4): EAGVAQSPRYKIIEKRQSVAFWCNPISGHATLYWYQQILGQGPKLLIQFQNNGVVDDSQLPKDRFSAERLKGVDSTLKIQPAKLEDSAVYLCASSLDMGLAGPKNIQYFGAGTRLSVL.

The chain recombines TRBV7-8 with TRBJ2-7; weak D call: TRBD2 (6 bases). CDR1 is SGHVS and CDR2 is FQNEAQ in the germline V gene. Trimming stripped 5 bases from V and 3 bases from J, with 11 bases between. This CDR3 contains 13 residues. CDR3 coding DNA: TGTGCCAGCAGCGTCCGGGAGAGCTACGAGCAGTACTTC. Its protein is CASSVRESYEQYF.

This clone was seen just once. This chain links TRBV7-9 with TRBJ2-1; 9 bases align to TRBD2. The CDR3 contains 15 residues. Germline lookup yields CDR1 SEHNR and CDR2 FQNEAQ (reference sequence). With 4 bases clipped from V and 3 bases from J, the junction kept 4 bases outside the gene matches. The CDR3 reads CASSSASGIYNEQFF. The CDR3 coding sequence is TGTGCCAGCAGCTCTGCTAGCGGGATCTACAATGAGCAGTTCTTC.

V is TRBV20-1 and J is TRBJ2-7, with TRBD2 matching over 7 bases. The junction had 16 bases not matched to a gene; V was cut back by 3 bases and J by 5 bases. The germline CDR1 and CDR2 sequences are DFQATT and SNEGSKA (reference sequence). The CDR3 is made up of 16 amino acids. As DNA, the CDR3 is TGCAGTGCTAGTGGTGCCAGCGGGGAGATTCGGGACGAGCAGTACTTC. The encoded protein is CSASGASGEIRDEQYF.

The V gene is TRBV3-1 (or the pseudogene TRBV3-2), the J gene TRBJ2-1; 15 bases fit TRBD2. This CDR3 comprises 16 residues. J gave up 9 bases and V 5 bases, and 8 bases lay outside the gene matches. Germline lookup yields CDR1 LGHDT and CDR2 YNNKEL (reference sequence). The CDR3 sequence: CASSGRTSGRAGEQFF. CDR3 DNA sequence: TGTGCCAGCAGCGGAAGGACTAGCGGGAGGGCCGGTGAGCAGTTCTTC.

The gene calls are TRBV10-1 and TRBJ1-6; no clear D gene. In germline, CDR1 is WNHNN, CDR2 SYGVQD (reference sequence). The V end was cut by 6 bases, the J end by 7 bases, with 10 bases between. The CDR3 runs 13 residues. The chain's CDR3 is CASSSTGNSPLHF. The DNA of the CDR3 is TGCGCCAGCAGCTCGACCGGGAATTCACCCCTCCACTTT.

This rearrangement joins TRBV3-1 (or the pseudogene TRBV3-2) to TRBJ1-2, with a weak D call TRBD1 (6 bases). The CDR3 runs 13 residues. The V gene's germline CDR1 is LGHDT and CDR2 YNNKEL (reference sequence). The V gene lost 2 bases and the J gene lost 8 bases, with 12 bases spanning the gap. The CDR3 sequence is CASSQQYREGYTF. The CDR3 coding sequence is TGTGCCAGCAGCCAACAGTACAGGGAAGGCTACACCTTC.

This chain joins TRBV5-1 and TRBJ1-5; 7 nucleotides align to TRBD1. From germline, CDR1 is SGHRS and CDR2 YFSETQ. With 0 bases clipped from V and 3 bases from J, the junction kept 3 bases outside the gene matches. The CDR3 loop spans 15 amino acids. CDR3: CASSLGQGNNQPQHF. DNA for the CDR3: TGCGCCAGCAGCTTGGGACAGGGCAACAATCAGCCCCAGCATTTT.

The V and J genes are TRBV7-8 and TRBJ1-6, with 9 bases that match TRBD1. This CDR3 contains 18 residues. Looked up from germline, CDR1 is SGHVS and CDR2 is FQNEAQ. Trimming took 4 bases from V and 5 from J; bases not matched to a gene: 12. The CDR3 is CASSSLRGWDRDNSPLHF. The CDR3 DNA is TGTGCCAGCAGCTCCCTAAGAGGTTGGGACAGGGATAATTCACCCCTCCACTTT.

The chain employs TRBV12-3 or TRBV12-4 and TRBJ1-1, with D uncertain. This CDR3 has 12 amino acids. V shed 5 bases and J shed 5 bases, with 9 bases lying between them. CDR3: CASSPRLTEAFF. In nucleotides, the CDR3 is TGTGCCAGCAGTCCCCGGTTAACTGAAGCTTTCTTT.

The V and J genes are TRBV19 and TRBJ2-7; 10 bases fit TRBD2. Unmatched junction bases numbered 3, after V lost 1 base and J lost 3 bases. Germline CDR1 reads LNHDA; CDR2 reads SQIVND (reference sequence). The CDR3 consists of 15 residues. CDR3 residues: CASSIGTSGLYEQYF. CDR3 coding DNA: TGTGCCAGTAGTATAGGGACTAGCGGACTCTACGAGCAGTACTTC. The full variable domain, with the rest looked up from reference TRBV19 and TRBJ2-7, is DGGITQSPKYLFRKEGQNVTLSCEQNLNHDAMYWYRQDPGQGLRLIYYSQIVNDFQKGDIAEGYSVSREKKESFPLTVTSAQKNPTAFYLCASSIGTSGLYEQYFGPGTRLTVT.

The CDR3: CASSWGQYNEQFF. CDR3 sequence (DNA): TGTGCCAGCAGCTGGGGACAGTACAATGAGCAGTTCTTC. This chain connects TRBV5-6 to TRBJ2-1, with 7 nucleotides matching TRBD1. With V trimmed by 3 bases and J by 4 bases, 1 base remained unmatched. CDR1 is SGHDT, CDR2 YYEEEE, per germline. The CDR3 is 13 residues long.

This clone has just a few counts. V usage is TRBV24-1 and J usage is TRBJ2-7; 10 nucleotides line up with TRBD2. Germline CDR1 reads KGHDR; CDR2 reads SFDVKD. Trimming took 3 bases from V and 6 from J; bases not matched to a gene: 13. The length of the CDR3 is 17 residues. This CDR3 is CATSDHLTSGLISEQYF. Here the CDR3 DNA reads TGTGCCACCAGTGATCACCTGACTAGCGGGCTGATCTCCGAGCAGTACTTC.

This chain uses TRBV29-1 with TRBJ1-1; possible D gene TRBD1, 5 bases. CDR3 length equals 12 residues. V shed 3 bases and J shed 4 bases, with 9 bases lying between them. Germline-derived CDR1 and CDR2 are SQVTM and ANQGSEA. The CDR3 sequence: CSVEDKATEAFF. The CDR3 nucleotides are TGCAGCGTTGAGGACAAGGCCACTGAAGCTTTCTTT.

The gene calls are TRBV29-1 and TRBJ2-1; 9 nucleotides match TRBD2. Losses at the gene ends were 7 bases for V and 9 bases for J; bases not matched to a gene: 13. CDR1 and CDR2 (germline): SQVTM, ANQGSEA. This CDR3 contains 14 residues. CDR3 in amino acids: CSAPGVAGVGEQFF. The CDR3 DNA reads TGCAGCGCCCCTGGGGTAGCGGGAGTGGGTGAGCAGTTCTTC.

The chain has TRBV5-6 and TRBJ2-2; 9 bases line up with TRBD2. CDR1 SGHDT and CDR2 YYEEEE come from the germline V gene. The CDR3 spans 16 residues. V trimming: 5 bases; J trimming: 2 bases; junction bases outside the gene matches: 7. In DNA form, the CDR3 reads TGTGCCAGCAGAACGGGACTAGCAGTAAACACCGGGGAGCTGTTTTTT. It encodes CASRTGLAVNTGELFF.

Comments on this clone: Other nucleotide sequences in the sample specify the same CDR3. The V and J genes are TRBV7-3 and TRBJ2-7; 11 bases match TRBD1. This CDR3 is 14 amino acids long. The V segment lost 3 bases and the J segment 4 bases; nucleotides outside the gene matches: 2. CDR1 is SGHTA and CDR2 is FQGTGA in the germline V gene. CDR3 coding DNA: TGTGCCAGCAGCTTGGACAGGGGGCCTTACGAGCAGTACTTC. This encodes CASSLDRGPYEQYF.

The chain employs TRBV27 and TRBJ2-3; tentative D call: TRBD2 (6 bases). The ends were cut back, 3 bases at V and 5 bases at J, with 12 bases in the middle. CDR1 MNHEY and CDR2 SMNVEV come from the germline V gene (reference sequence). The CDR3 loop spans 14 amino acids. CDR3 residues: CASSFNRRVDTQYF. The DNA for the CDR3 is TGTGCCAGCAGTTTCAACAGGAGGGTAGATACGCAGTATTTT.